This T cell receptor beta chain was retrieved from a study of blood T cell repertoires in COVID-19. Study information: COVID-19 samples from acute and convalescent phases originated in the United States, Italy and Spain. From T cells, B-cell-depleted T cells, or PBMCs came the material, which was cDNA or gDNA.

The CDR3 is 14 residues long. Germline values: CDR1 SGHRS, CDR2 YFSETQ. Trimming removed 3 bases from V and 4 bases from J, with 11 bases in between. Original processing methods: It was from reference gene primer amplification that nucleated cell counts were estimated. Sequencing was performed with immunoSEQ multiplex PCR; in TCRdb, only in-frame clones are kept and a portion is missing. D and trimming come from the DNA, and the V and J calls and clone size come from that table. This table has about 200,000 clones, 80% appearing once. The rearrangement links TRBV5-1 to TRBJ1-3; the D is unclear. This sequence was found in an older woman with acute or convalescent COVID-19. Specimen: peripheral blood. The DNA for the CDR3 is TGCGCCAGCAGCTACTACACCGGGGGAAACACCATATATTTT. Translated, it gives CASSYYTGGNTIYF.